This entry lists 29 T cell receptor beta chains sequenced from one sample in a study of regulatory T cells in long-lasting Graves disease. To make TCR beta libraries, researchers used iRepertoire HTBI primers and Arm-PCR of CDR3 regions. MiXCR was run by TCRdb on the multiplex PCR reads, yielding one entry per CDR3 protein. Among around 420,000 distinct CDR3 sequences listed, roughly 15% were seen once. Time point described: newly diagnosed GD, antithyroid drugs for less than 3 months. PBMC RNA served as the TCR library source. These data were likewise used in another study, on T cells in Graves' hyperthyroidism and ophthalmopathy.

This specimen was peripheral blood mononuclear cells (PBMCs), taken at new diagnosis, from a patient treated with antithyroid drugs. Receptors originate from a woman aged 40 to 50 with Graves disease.

This clonotype has only a few counts. The chain is built from TRBV20-1 and TRBJ2-1, with 15 bases identical to TRBD2. Germline V gene data show CDR1 as DFQATT and CDR2 as SNEGSKA (reference sequence). The ends lost 5 bases at V and 9 bases at J; junction bases unmatched: 8. The CDR3 length is 15 residues. CDR3 residues: CSAGRTSGRATEQFF. Written as DNA, the CDR3 is TGCAGTGCTGGTAGGACTAGCGGGAGGGCCACTGAGCAGTTCTTC.

This clonotype is a singleton in its sample. This rearrangement joins TRBV12-3 or TRBV12-4 to TRBJ1-1; the D gene is possibly TRBD1 (5 bases). V was pared by 4 bases and J by 5 bases, with 14 bases between. CDR3 size: 14 residues. CDR3 loop: CASSSGDGRTEAFF. CDR3 nucleotide sequence: TGTGCCAGCAGTTCCGGGGACGGGAGAACTGAAGCTTTCTTT.

This clonotype was seen once. V usage is TRBV11-2 and J usage is TRBJ2-5; 10 positions agree with TRBD2. The DNA end favors TRBJ2-1, so the J call may be wrong. This CDR3 spans 14 amino acids. In germline, CDR1 is SGHAT, CDR2 FQNNGV. CDR3: CASSPASGRDEQFF. The CDR3 coding sequence is TGTGCCAGCAGCCCCGCTAGCGGGAGAGATGAGCAGTTCTTC.

This clonotype was observed many times. The chain combines TRBV6-5 with TRBJ1-4, with D tentatively TRBD1 (5 bases). CDR3 length: 15 amino acids. Germline loops: CDR1 MNHEY, CDR2 SVGAGI. V gave up 2 bases and J gave up 5 bases, with 12 bases separating them. The CDR3, as DNA: TGTGCCAGCAGTTACCCGGGGGAAGTAAATGAAAAACTGTTTTTT. Translated: CASSYPGEVNEKLFF.

This clonotype was detected a few times. The chain recombines TRBV7-9 with TRBJ1-4; no reliable D call. CDR1 and CDR2 from the germline V gene are SEHNR and FQNEAQ (reference sequence). Trimming removed 1 base at V and 0 bases at J, with 12 bases between. The CDR3 has 17 residues. The CDR3 protein is CASSLGRSIATNEKLFF. DNA for the CDR3: TGTGCCAGCAGCTTAGGCCGCAGTATTGCAACTAATGAAAAACTGTTTTTT. Supplemented by reference TRBV7-9 and TRBJ1-4, the full variable domain reads DTGVSQNPRHKITKRGQNVTFRCDPISEHNRLYWYRQTLGQGPEFLTYFQNEAQLEKSRLLSDRFSAERPKGSFSTLEIQRTEQGDSAMYLCASSLGRSIATNEKLFFGSGTQLSVL.

The chain employs TRBV11-2 and TRBJ2-1; TRBD2 aligns across 11 bases. The germline V gene encodes CDR1 SGHAT and CDR2 FQNNGV. Germline trimming cut 3 bases from V and 0 bases from J; bases unmatched to any gene: 7. There are 18 residues in the CDR3. The CDR3: CASSLGLAAEASYNEQFF. In DNA, the CDR3 is TGTGCCAGCAGCTTGGGACTAGCGGCGGAGGCCTCCTACAATGAGCAGTTCTTC.

This clonotype appeared a few times. The DNA of the CDR3 is TGTGCCAGCAGCCTAAGGAGCGGGAGTAAGGATACGCAGTATTTT. It is translated as CASSLRSGSKDTQYF. The J gene is TRBJ2-3, the V gene TRBV7-9, with 8 bases identical to TRBD2. This CDR3 has 15 residues. Losses at the gene ends were 5 bases for V and 6 bases for J; bases not matched to a gene: 10. Germline CDR1 is SEHNR and CDR2 is FQNEAQ (reference sequence).

This clonotype was recorded at least ten times. This chain joins TRBV2 and TRBJ2-3; D is undetermined. Germline V gene data show CDR1 as SNHLY and CDR2 as FYNNEI. V shed 4 bases and J shed 2 bases, with 7 bases lying between them. The CDR3 totals 13 residues. CDR3 DNA: TGTGCCAGCAGTGTAATTCCCACAGATACGCAGTATTTT. This sequence encodes CASSVIPTDTQYF. Drawing the rest from reference TRBV2 and TRBJ2-3, the complete variable domain is EPEVTQTPSHQVTQMGQEVILRCVPISNHLYFYWYRQILGQKVEFLVSFYNNEISEKSEIFDDQFSVERPDGSNFTLKIRSTKLEDSAMYFCASSVIPTDTQYFGPGTRLTVL.

The chain is built from TRBV9 and TRBJ2-1; TRBD1 agrees at 7 bases. The V segment lost 2 bases and the J segment 8 bases; nucleotides outside the gene matches: 7. Germline V gene lookup returns CDR1 SGDLS and CDR2 YYNGEE. The CDR3 totals 14 residues. CDR3 sequence reads: CASSVAQGLDEQFF. The CDR3 DNA is TGTGCCAGCAGCGTTGCACAGGGGTTGGATGAGCAGTTCTTC.

As regards this clonotype: With a much larger clone just one base away, this may be a read error. The V gene is TRBV7-2, the J gene TRBJ2-7, with 14 bases aligning to TRBD2. CDR1 SGHTA and CDR2 FQGNSA come from the germline V gene. Trimming cost V 4 bases and J 3 bases; bases outside gene matches: 11. The CDR3 totals 18 residues. The DNA of the CDR3 is TGTGCCAGCAGCTCCGGGACTAGCGGGAGTGAGCCTAACTACGAGCAGTACTTC. It translates to CASSSGTSGSEPNYEQYF. Combining the CDR3 with reference TRBV7-2 and TRBJ2-7 gives the whole variable domain GAGVSQSPSNKVTEKGKDVELRCDPISGHTALYWYRQSLGQGLEFLIYFQGNSAPDKSGLPSDRFSAERTGGSVSTLTIQRTQQEDSAVYLCASSSGTSGSEPNYEQYFGPGTRLTVT.

Note on this clonotype: With only one base between it and a far larger clone, this is likely a read error. The conserved phenylalanine or tryptophan is not found at the CDR3 terminus, so this likely reflects a read error. The chain carries TRBV7-2 and TRBJ2-1, with 7 positions matching TRBD2. Trimming cost V 5 bases and J 6 bases; bases outside gene matches: 10. CDR1 is SGHTA, CDR2 FQGNSA, per germline. The CDR3 consists of 15 residues. The chain's CDR3 is CASSALADLINEQFL. In DNA, the CDR3 is TGTGCCAGCAGCGCCCTAGCGGACCTCATCAATGAGCAGTTCCTC.

The table lists this clonotype with many counts. This chain links TRBV5-1 with TRBJ2-1; perhaps TRBD2 as D (6 bases). Germline V gene data show CDR1 as SGHRS and CDR2 as YFSETQ. The CDR3 spans 15 residues. With 4 bases removed from V and 9 bases from J, the gap between germline ends came to 20 bases. The CDR3 reads CASSPTRRIEREQFF. The CDR3 region has the DNA TGCGCCAGCAGCCCGACTAGGCGGATTGAGCGTGAGCAGTTCTTC. Full variable domain (remainder filled in from reference TRBV5-1 and TRBJ2-1): KAGVTQTPRYLIKTRGQQVTLSCSPISGHRSVSWYQQTPGQGLQFLFEYFSETQRNKGNFPGRFSGRQFSNSRSEMNVSTLELGDSALYLCASSPTRRIEREQFFGPGTRLTVL.

This clonotype was observed a handful of times. The V and J genes are TRBV5-4 and TRBJ1-6; 7 bases agree with TRBD1. Germline V gene data show CDR1 as SGHNT and CDR2 as YYREEE (reference sequence). V was pared by 4 bases and J by 5 bases, with 3 bases of the junction left unmatched. The CDR3 consists of 14 residues. The CDR3 here is CASSPDRDNSPLHF. CDR3 nucleotide sequence: TGTGCCAGCAGCCCAGACAGGGATAATTCACCCCTCCACTTT.

This clonotype was observed many times. The chain combines TRBV7-9 with TRBJ2-5, with D possibly being TRBD2 (6 bases). This CDR3 has 14 residues. Trimming removed 0 bases from V and 3 bases from J, with 8 bases in between. Per germline, CDR1 SEHNR and CDR2 FQNEAQ (reference sequence). The CDR3 loop is CASSLARTKETQYF. CDR3 bases: TGTGCCAGCAGCTTAGCACGGACTAAAGAGACCCAGTACTTC.

The chain recombines TRBV5-1 with TRBJ2-7; D is unresolved. V was cut by 0 bases and J by 3 bases, with 13 bases left in between. The CDR3 is 15 amino acids. Germline V gene sequence: CDR1 SGHRS, CDR2 YFSETQ. The CDR3 DNA follows: TGCGCCAGCAGCTTGGCGACGGGCGCCCTCTACGAGCAGTACTTC. Its protein product is CASSLATGALYEQYF.

The table lists this clonotype with many counts. The chain carries TRBV5-1 and TRBJ1-2; tentative D call: TRBD1 (6 bases). Germline loops: CDR1 SGHRS, CDR2 YFSETQ. V was pared by 7 bases and J by 4 bases, with 14 bases between. CDR3 size: 13 residues. CDR3 in DNA: TGCGCCAGCGGAGAGGGACATCTCTATGGCTACACCTTC. Translated: CASGEGHLYGYTF.

This chain uses TRBV6-1 with TRBJ2-1; weak D call: TRBD1 (6 bases). The CDR3 sequence is 18 residues long. V lost 5 bases and J 4 bases, leaving 24 bases between the germline ends. Germline-derived CDR1 and CDR2 are MNHNS and SASEGT. The CDR3 region has the DNA TGTGCCAGCAGTAGAAAACCACAGGGTAGGGATTATTACAATGAGCAGTTCTTC. Its protein is CASSRKPQGRDYYNEQFF.

This clonotype was counted at least ten times. The chain is built from TRBV3-1 and TRBJ2-1; possibly TRBD2 for D (5 bases). The length of the CDR3 is 13 residues. Trimming removed 1 base at V and 9 bases at J, with 10 bases between. The germline V gene encodes CDR1 LGHDT and CDR2 YNNKEL (reference sequence). CDR3 DNA: TGTGCCAGCAGCCAAGTCGACGGGATTGAGCAGTTCTTC. Translated: CASSQVDGIEQFF.

Regarding this clonotype: This clone may be a read error of a much larger clone one base away. The chain couples TRBV9 to TRBJ2-7; D remains ambiguous. Deletions cut 0 bases from V and 3 bases from J, with 10 bases between. Germline V gene lookup returns CDR1 SGDLS and CDR2 YYNGEE. CDR3 size: 14 residues. The CDR3 nucleotides read TGTGCCAGCAGCGTAGCTCGAGCGAGCTACGAGCAGTACTTC. Encoded protein: CASSVARASYEQYF.

This clonotype was counted only a few times. The rearrangement joins TRBV7-9 to TRBJ2-3, with TRBD1 matching 7 bases. J gave up 4 bases and V 1 base, and 2 bases lay outside the gene matches. This CDR3 spans 14 amino acids. Germline V gene data show CDR1 as SEHNR and CDR2 as FQNEAQ (reference sequence). CDR3 sequence (DNA): TGTGCCAGCAGCTTAGAGGGGGCCCCAGATACGCAGTATTTT. It is translated as CASSLEGAPDTQYF.

This clonotype was detected many times. The genes are TRBV2 and TRBJ2-7; D may be TRBD2 (5 bases). Germline V gene sequence: CDR1 SNHLY, CDR2 FYNNEI. This CDR3 is built from 13 residues. V was shortened by 8 bases and J by 0 bases, with 11 bases between the two germline ends. For the CDR3, the DNA is TGTGCCAGCTCAAACGGACTCTCCTACGAGCAGTACTTC. It codes for CASSNGLSYEQYF.

Many counts were recorded for this clonotype. The gene calls are TRBV6-5 and TRBJ2-1; D perhaps matches TRBD2 (5 bases). Per germline, CDR1 MNHEY and CDR2 SVGAGI. V lost 5 bases and J lost 0, with 14 bases in between. The length of the CDR3 is 16 residues. The CDR3 protein is CASSNWASSSYNEQFF. CDR3 nucleotides: TGTGCCAGCAGTAACTGGGCTAGCAGCTCCTACAATGAGCAGTTCTTC.

This clonotype was counted at least ten times. The rearrangement joins TRBV30 to TRBJ1-1, with D tentatively TRBD1 (5 bases). The CDR3 loop spans 17 amino acids. The germline V gene has CDR1 GTSNPN and CDR2 SVGIG (reference sequence). V was clipped by 2 bases and J by 0 bases, with 19 bases between them. The CDR3 is CAWSLRGAGPLNTEAFF. The CDR3 DNA follows: TGTGCCTGGAGTCTCCGAGGGGCAGGGCCGTTGAACACTGAAGCTTTCTTT.

A few counts support this clonotype. The chain couples TRBV15 to TRBJ2-7, with no clear D. Per germline, CDR1 LNHNV and CDR2 YYDKDF (reference sequence). The CDR3 runs 15 residues. V lost 0 bases and J 2 bases, leaving 11 bases between the germline ends. CDR3 amino acids: CATSRDLTGTYEQYF. CDR3 DNA sequence: TGTGCCACCAGCAGAGATTTAACCGGAACCTACGAGCAGTACTTC.

This clonotype was picked up many times. This chain connects TRBV12-3 or TRBV12-4 to TRBJ2-5, with D maybe TRBD2 (6 bases). This CDR3 comprises 16 residues. V shed 5 bases and J shed 5 bases, with 21 bases lying between them. CDR3 DNA sequence: TGTGCCAGCAGTCCACCAGCCGTACTAGCCGGTGAGACCCAGTACTTC. Translation gives CASSPPAVLAGETQYF.

This clonotype showed up just a few times. This rearrangement joins TRBV19 to TRBJ2-2, with D tentatively TRBD2 (6 bases). The CDR3 totals 15 residues. Trimming took 6 bases from V and 3 from J, leaving 14 bases between them. Germline values: CDR1 LNHDA, CDR2 SQIVND (reference sequence). Here the CDR3 reads CASRAGRSYTGELFF. The DNA for the CDR3 is TGTGCCAGTAGGGCAGGGAGGTCCTACACCGGGGAGCTGTTTTTT.

In this sample, this clonotype turned up many times. This chain links TRBV27 with TRBJ1-1; 7 bases are shared with TRBD1. This CDR3 contains 14 residues. The J segment lost 4 bases and the V segment lost 5 bases, leaving 7 bases of the junction unmatched. Germline V gene sequence: CDR1 MNHEY, CDR2 SMNVEV (reference sequence). CDR3 DNA sequence: TGTGCCAGCAGTGACATAGGGGGCGGCACTGAAGCTTTCTTT. It encodes CASSDIGGGTEAFF.

The table lists this clonotype with many counts. The chain joins TRBV19 to TRBJ1-2; tentatively, D is TRBD1 (5 bases). The germline gives CDR1 LNHDA, CDR2 SQIVND (reference sequence). The V gene lost 5 bases and the J gene lost 5 bases, with 18 bases spanning the gap. The CDR3 is made up of 15 amino acids. DNA of the CDR3: TGTGCCAGTAGTCGCGGGGGGGGTAACTCTTATGGCTACACCTTC. It is translated as CASSRGGGNSYGYTF.

This clonotype appeared a few times. V gene TRBV28 combines with J gene TRBJ2-5; D is possibly TRBD1 (6 bases). V lost 8 bases to trimming and J lost 5 bases, with 18 bases between them. The CDR3 contains 14 residues. The germline gives CDR1 MDHEN, CDR2 SYDVKM. This CDR3 is CASYTGTTGETQYF. CDR3 coding DNA: TGTGCCAGCTATACCGGGACAACGGGGGAGACCCAGTACTTC.